The 32 T cell receptor beta chains given below trace back to one sample, sequenced in a study of T-cell reconstitution after alpha-beta-depleted transplantation in children. Using unique molecular identifiers, the investigators prepared the TCRbeta library. TCRdb ran MiXCR on the PCR reads and lists one entry per CDR3 protein. The data show 200,000 or so distinct CDR3 sequences, about 7% seen once. The sample was PBMCs, taken before TCRalphabeta/CD19-depleted stem cell transplant. These TCRs come from a boy aged 2 to 9 with acute lymphoblastic leukemia, due to receive a stem cell transplant.

This clonotype was counted at least ten times. The chain is built from TRBV7-9 and TRBJ2-3, with 9 bases aligning to TRBD2. V lost 6 bases and J lost 2; bases outside the gene matches: 9. The CDR3 runs to 16 residues. Germline lookup yields CDR1 SEHNR and CDR2 FQNEAQ (reference sequence). The CDR3 DNA reads as TGTGCCAGCAGAACAAAACTAGCGGGTAACACAGATACGCAGTATTTT. Residues: CASRTKLAGNTDTQYF.

This clonotype was seen repeatedly, ten times or more. The chain links TRBV9 to TRBJ2-1; TRBD1 is a possible D gene (8 bases). This CDR3 spans 14 amino acids. V lost 3 bases and J lost 7, with 14 bases in between. CDR1 is SGDLS, CDR2 YYNGEE, per germline. DNA for the CDR3: TGTGCCAGCAGCGCCTTACAGGGGGGGAATGAGCAGTTCTTC. It specifies CASSALQGGNEQFF.

This clonotype was recorded at least ten times. The rearrangement uses TRBV6-5 and TRBJ2-3; perhaps TRBD2 as D (6 bases). The CDR3 contains 14 residues. Germline V gene data show CDR1 as MNHEY and CDR2 as SVGAGI. V gave up 4 bases and J gave up 3 bases, with 11 bases separating them. The CDR3 region is CASSSLTSTDTQYF. CDR3 in DNA: TGTGCCAGCAGTTCCCTGACTAGTACAGATACGCAGTATTTT.

There are many counts of this clonotype. V gene TRBV27 combines with J gene TRBJ1-4; D is undetermined. This CDR3 has 14 residues. Trimming took 8 bases from V and 0 from J, leaving 10 bases between them. Germline CDR1 and CDR2: MNHEY and SMNVEV (reference sequence). The CDR3 DNA reads as TGTGCCAGCTCGACATCTACAACTAATGAAAAACTGTTTTTT. Residues: CASSTSTTNEKLFF. The entire variable domain, with the rest obtained from reference TRBV27 and TRBJ1-4, is as follows: EAQVTQNPRYLITVTGKKLTVTCSQNMNHEYMSWYRQDPGLGLRQIYYSMNVEVTDKGDVPEGYKVSRKEKRNFPLILESPSPNQTSLYFCASSTSTTNEKLFFGSGTQLSVL.

This clonotype was seen ten or more times. V and J are TRBV15 and TRBJ2-1; 12 nucleotides match TRBD1. V lost 0 bases, J lost 8 bases, and 5 bases stayed unmatched. Germline CDR1 reads LNHNV; CDR2 reads YYDKDF (reference sequence). The CDR3 length is 16 residues. The chain's CDR3 is CATSRDRGTGGYEQFF. The CDR3 DNA reads TGTGCCACCAGCAGAGATCGAGGGACAGGGGGCTATGAGCAGTTCTTC.

At least ten counts were recorded for this clonotype. The CDR3 is CASRATGMYGYTF. The DNA of the CDR3 is TGTGCCAGCAGAGCGACAGGGATGTATGGCTACACCTTC. The chain has TRBV7-3 and TRBJ1-2; 7 positions agree with TRBD1. There are 13 residues in the CDR3. Per germline, CDR1 SGHTA and CDR2 FQGTGA. Trimming cost V 6 bases and J 5 bases; bases outside gene matches: 6.

This clonotype was seen repeatedly, ten times or more. The chain carries TRBV28 and TRBJ1-5; D possibly corresponds to TRBD1 (6 bases). The V end was cut by 7 bases, the J end by 1 base, with 17 bases between. This CDR3 has 16 residues. Germline loops: CDR1 MDHEN, CDR2 SYDVKM. The CDR3 protein is CASTGPRGRSNQPQHF. As DNA, the CDR3 is TGTGCCAGCACGGGTCCGCGGGGGCGAAGCAATCAGCCCCAGCATTTT.

This clonotype was counted at least ten times. The chain uses TRBV9 and TRBJ2-7; D remains ambiguous. CDR3 length: 15 residues. Trimming removed 0 bases from V and 6 bases from J, with 16 bases in between. Germline CDR1 reads SGDLS; CDR2 reads YYNGEE. CDR3 nucleotides: TGTGCCAGCAGCGTAGGGGTCAGTTCCCCCTTCGAGCAGTACTTC. This gives the protein CASSVGVSSPFEQYF.

The chain uses TRBV5-5 and TRBJ2-2; the D gene is possibly TRBD2 (5 bases). V dropped 1 base and J dropped 2 bases, with 15 bases sitting between them. This CDR3 comprises 17 residues. The germline V gene encodes CDR1 SGHKS and CDR2 YYEKEE (reference sequence). CDR3 loop: CASSLYAGGENTGELFF. The CDR3 DNA follows: TGTGCCAGCAGCTTGTATGCGGGTGGGGAAAACACCGGGGAGCTGTTTTTT.

The rearrangement uses TRBV20-1 and TRBJ1-3, with D hard to call. This CDR3 is built from 13 residues. Germline loops: CDR1 DFQATT, CDR2 SNEGSKA (reference sequence). V dropped 5 bases and J dropped 0 bases, with 8 bases sitting between them. CDR3 residues: CSAEHNSGNTIYF. The CDR3 coding sequence is TGCAGTGCTGAACACAACTCTGGAAACACCATATATTTT.

This clonotype was counted many times. This rearrangement joins TRBV12-3 or TRBV12-4 to TRBJ1-4; D might be TRBD1 (6 bases). CDR3 length equals 14 residues. V gave up 6 bases and J gave up 8 bases, with 16 bases separating them. For the CDR3, the DNA is TGTGCCAGCAGGGTACAGGGAGACCGCGAAAAACTGTTTTTT. This gives the protein CASRVQGDREKLFF.

This sequence joins TRBV20-1 and TRBJ2-7; tentatively, D is TRBD1 (6 bases). V was shortened by 7 bases and J by 1 base, with 11 bases between the two germline ends. This CDR3 has 12 residues. Germline V gene data show CDR1 as DFQATT and CDR2 as SNEGSKA (reference sequence). This CDR3 reads CSVSTGSYEQYF. The DNA for the CDR3 is TGCAGTGTCTCAACAGGGTCCTACGAGCAGTACTTC.

This clonotype showed up many times. At one end the junction does not follow the germline gene, possibly because of a read error. V usage is TRBV7-2 and J usage is TRBJ1-1, with D unresolved. From germline, CDR1 is SGHTA and CDR2 FQGNSA. This CDR3 has 13 amino acids. The CDR3 DNA reads as TGTGCCAGCAGCTCGGACCGAAACATTGAAGCTTTCTTT. This encodes CASSSDRNIEAFF.

In its sample, this clonotype was seen a few times. The chain is built from TRBV6-6 and TRBJ2-4; D is possibly TRBD2 (5 bases). V was trimmed by 5 bases and J by 6 bases, leaving 8 bases between them. CDR3 length equals 12 residues. Germline lookup yields CDR1 MNHNY and CDR2 SVGAGI (reference sequence). CDR3 amino acids: CASSTGLNIQYF. The CDR3 nucleotides are TGTGCCAGCAGTACGGGGTTAAACATTCAGTACTTC.

This clonotype was seen repeatedly, ten times or more. This chain connects TRBV5-1 to TRBJ2-2, with 8 bases that match TRBD2. V lost 6 bases, J lost 1 base, and 8 bases stayed unmatched. This CDR3 is built from 16 residues. CDR1 and CDR2 from the germline V gene are SGHRS and YFSETQ. Here the CDR3 DNA reads TGCGCCAGCACTCGACTAGCGCCCAAGAACACCGGGGAGCTGTTTTTT. Its protein is CASTRLAPKNTGELFF.

The chain is built from TRBV5-5 and TRBJ2-7; weak D call: TRBD2 (5 bases). Between the trimmed V and J ends, which lost 1 base and 3 bases, there was a span of 14 bases. Germline CDR1 is SGHKS and CDR2 is YYEKEE (reference sequence). The CDR3 length is 15 residues. The CDR3 reads CASSLQGGRFYEQYF. The CDR3 region has the DNA TGTGCCAGCAGCTTGCAAGGCGGGCGCTTCTACGAGCAGTACTTC.

The chain has TRBV11-2 and TRBJ2-7; 13 bases align to TRBD2. Trimming took 1 base from V and 6 from J; bases not matched to a gene: 3. The CDR3 runs to 15 residues. Germline V gene sequence: CDR1 SGHAT, CDR2 FQNNGV. In DNA, the CDR3 is TGTGCCAGCAGCTTAGGGACTAGCGGGAGTGGCGAGCAGTACTTC. It translates to CASSLGTSGSGEQYF.

This clonotype was recorded at least ten times. The V and J genes are TRBV7-2 and TRBJ1-5, with a weak D call TRBD1 (6 bases). V lost 2 bases and J 1 base, leaving 9 bases between the germline ends. Germline CDR1 is SGHTA and CDR2 is FQGNSA. CDR3 length equals 15 residues. The CDR3 loop reads CASSLSRGSNQPQHF. In DNA, the CDR3 is TGTGCCAGCAGCTTAAGCAGGGGAAGCAATCAGCCCCAGCATTTT.

This clonotype was picked up many times. V usage is TRBV5-1 and J usage is TRBJ1-2; maybe TRBD1 (6 bases). The germline gives CDR1 SGHRS, CDR2 YFSETQ. Trimming shortened V by 2 bases and J by 14 bases, and 16 bases separated the two germline ends. CDR3 length: 12 amino acids. The CDR3 region has the DNA TGCGCCAGCAGCTTCGATACAGGGACAAGGACCTTC. It translates to CASSFDTGTRTF. The variable domain in full, with the rest retrieved from reference TRBV5-1 and TRBJ1-2, is KAGVTQTPRYLIKTRGQQVTLSCSPISGHRSVSWYQQTPGQGLQFLFEYFSETQRNKGNFPGRFSGRQFSNSRSEMNVSTLELGDSALYLCASSFDTGTRTFGSGTRLTVV.

In this sample, this clonotype turned up many times. The chain couples TRBV4-1 to TRBJ2-7; possibly TRBD1 for D (6 bases). CDR1 is MGHRA and CDR2 is YSYEKL in the germline V gene. Trimming took 4 bases from V and 9 from J, leaving 19 bases between them. The length of the CDR3 is 14 residues. DNA for the CDR3: TGCGCCAGCAGCCCCACAGGGATTGCCGTCGGGCAGTACTTC. Its protein product is CASSPTGIAVGQYF.

The J gene is TRBJ2-1, the V gene TRBV7-2; D gene uncertain. The CDR3 is 15 amino acids. Looked up from germline, CDR1 is SGHTA and CDR2 is FQGNSA. The germline V and J ends were trimmed by 6 bases and 0 bases, with 12 bases remaining between them. The CDR3 coding sequence is TGTGCCAGCAGTAAAATCAAAAACTCCTACAATGAGCAGTTCTTC. This codes for CASSKIKNSYNEQFF.

This clonotype showed up many times. The V gene is TRBV5-5, the J gene TRBJ2-1; no firm D call. The V and J ends lost 0 bases and 0 bases respectively, with 13 bases between them. In germline, CDR1 is SGHKS, CDR2 YYEKEE (reference sequence). CDR3 size: 17 residues. The CDR3, as DNA: TGTGCCAGCAGCTTGGTCGGGCTCGGGTCCTCCTACAATGAGCAGTTCTTC. It is translated as CASSLVGLGSSYNEQFF.

This clonotype was counted ten times or more. This chain joins TRBV28 and TRBJ2-5; D not certain. Trimming took 4 bases from V and 5 from J, leaving 23 bases between them. CDR1 and CDR2 (germline): MDHEN, SYDVKM. The CDR3 covers 17 residues. CDR3 nucleotide sequence: TGTGCCAGCAGTTCACAACCCCTGACGGTTGGTGGGGAGACCCAGTACTTC. Its protein product is CASSSQPLTVGGETQYF.

This clonotype was seen more than once but under ten times. The genes are TRBV2 and TRBJ2-2, with TRBD1 matching over 7 bases. Germline V gene lookup returns CDR1 SNHLY and CDR2 FYNNEI. CDR3 length: 14 amino acids. Unmatched junction bases numbered 10, after V lost 10 bases and J lost 5 bases. The CDR3 DNA is TGTGCCACCGGCAACTACAGGGGAACCGGGGAGCTGTTTTTT. It encodes CATGNYRGTGELFF.

The rearrangement uses TRBV28 and TRBJ1-3; D uncertain. The V end was cut by 2 bases, the J end by 0 bases, with 11 bases between. This CDR3 spans 16 amino acids. The germline V gene has CDR1 MDHEN and CDR2 SYDVKM. CDR3 sequence reads: CASSLGGTGSGNTIYF. DNA of the CDR3: TGTGCCAGCAGTTTAGGAGGTACCGGCTCTGGAAACACCATATATTTT.

This clonotype was seen a few times. The genes are TRBV3-1 and TRBJ2-7, with D possibly matching TRBD2 (7 bases). Germline CDR1 reads LGHDT; CDR2 reads YNNKEL (reference sequence). CDR3 length: 15 residues. V was cut by 0 bases and J by 4 bases, with 13 bases left in between. The CDR3 spells CASSQEGRGQYEQYF. CDR3 coding DNA: TGTGCCAGCAGCCAAGAGGGGCGGGGGCAATACGAGCAGTACTTC.

The rearrangement links TRBV11-2 to TRBJ1-2, with D tentatively TRBD1 (6 bases). CDR1 SGHAT and CDR2 FQNNGV come from the germline V gene. The CDR3 extends over 14 amino acids. V was clipped by 0 bases and J by 2 bases, with 7 bases between them. The DNA of the CDR3 is TGTGCCAGCAGCTTAGATCAGGGGAACTATGGCTACACCTTC. Translated: CASSLDQGNYGYTF. The whole variable domain, filled in from reference TRBV11-2 and TRBJ1-2, reads EAGVAQSPRYKIIEKRQSVAFWCNPISGHATLYWYQQILGQGPKLLIQFQNNGVVDDSQLPKDRFSAERLKGVDSTLKIQPAKLEDSAVYLCASSLDQGNYGYTFGSGTRLTVV.

This clonotype was recorded at least ten times. This chain connects TRBV30 to TRBJ1-6; 9 nucleotides match TRBD1. The trim removed 1 base at V and 9 bases at J, leaving 7 bases unmatched. Germline loops: CDR1 GTSNPN, CDR2 SVGIG (reference sequence). The CDR3 covers 15 residues. The CDR3 loop is CAWSAPGQGSSPLHF. The CDR3 nucleotides are TGTGCCTGGAGTGCGCCGGGACAGGGAAGTTCACCCCTCCACTTT.

This clonotype was found many times. The gene calls are TRBV11-2 and TRBJ2-7, with 8 positions matching TRBD2. V lost 5 bases and J lost 6; bases outside the gene matches: 12. Germline values: CDR1 SGHAT, CDR2 FQNNGV. This CDR3 spans 15 amino acids. The CDR3 loop is CASSLMGSGELEQYF. CDR3 in DNA: TGTGCCAGCAGCCTTATGGGTAGCGGGGAGCTCGAGCAGTACTTC.

The rearrangement joins TRBV6-1 to TRBJ2-7, with 11 positions matching TRBD1. The CDR3 totals 14 residues. V lost 7 bases and J lost 3; bases outside the gene matches: 5. Germline CDR1 MNHNS, CDR2 SASEGT. The CDR3 loop is CASTQGTGGYEQYF. CDR3 DNA: TGTGCCAGCACCCAAGGGACAGGGGGCTACGAGCAGTACTTC.

This clonotype was counted only a few times. The CDR3 is CASSHLYGYTF. The CDR3 DNA follows: TGCGCCAGCAGCCACCTCTATGGCTACACCTTC. V is TRBV4-3 and J is TRBJ1-2; D gene uncertain. The CDR3 covers 11 residues. Germline lookup yields CDR1 LGHNA and CDR2 YSLEER. With 3 bases removed from V and 4 bases from J, the gap between germline ends came to 3 bases.

This clonotype was observed a few times. The CDR3 here is CASRSGAGTGAPWETQYF. The CDR3 region has the DNA TGTGCCAGCAGATCAGGGGCCGGGACAGGGGCTCCTTGGGAGACCCAGTACTTC. The V gene is TRBV11-2, the J gene TRBJ2-5; 10 bases fit TRBD1. J gave up 5 bases and V 6 bases, and 18 bases lay outside the gene matches. Germline values: CDR1 SGHAT, CDR2 FQNNGV. The CDR3 length is 18 residues.